The source of this TCR beta chain is a study of T cells in Graves' hyperthyroidism and ophthalmopathy. Regarding the study as a whole: Blood also contained most expanded thyroid clonotypes above 0.001.

A few counts support this clonotype. Its target is unknown. Uncontrolled infections, other autoimmune diseases, pregnancy or lactation led to exclusion of patients. Orbital computed tomography, thyroid ultrasound, serum thyroxine and TRAb, and clinical symptoms together informed the diagnoses. The CDR3 runs to 14 residues. Germline V gene sequence: CDR1 LNHDA, CDR2 SQIVND (reference sequence). V was clipped by 3 bases and J by 4 bases, with 10 bases between them. The TCR beta CDR3 regions underwent amplification using RNA transcripts as the source. In the first-round RT-PCR of the TCR CDR3, the HTBI primer set was used. TCRdb recomputed calls from the multiplex PCR reads with MiXCR, one row per CDR3 protein. The repertoire holds approximately 700,000 distinct CDR3 sequences, with roughly 46% as singletons.

The sequence came from an adult man with Graves' disease, either hyperthyroidism or ophthalmopathy (not recorded which). The specimen was peripheral blood or thyroid tissue (not recorded which). The chain uses TRBV19 and TRBJ1-3, with D unclear. The CDR3 region is CASSIQFGGNTIYF. The CDR3 DNA reads as TGTGCCAGTAGTATTCAGTTCGGAGGAAACACCATATATTTT. Full variable domain (rest looked up from reference TRBV19 and TRBJ1-3): DGGITQSPKYLFRKEGQNVTLSCEQNLNHDAMYWYRQDPGQGLRLIYYSQIVNDFQKGDIAEGYSVSREKKESFPLTVTSAQKNPTAFYLCASSIQFGGNTIYFGEGSWLTVV.